The rows below give T cell receptor beta chains drawn from one sample of a study of cytomegalovirus exposure and HLA in healthy donors. TCRdb's copy holds only in-frame clones and misses some; the assay was immunoSEQ multiplex PCR. This table has 120,000 to 150,000 clones, around 76% appearing once. The sequenced material came from PBMCs. The receptors stem from a male donor in good health and CMV-seronegative. Both conserved end residues are part of each CDR3. The D gene is left open where the match is weak. The listing skips clone size in some rows; elsewhere it reads once, few, many or a size class.

d_call	v_call	clone_size	j_call	cdr3_aa	cdr3_nt
NA	TRBV6-4	NA	TRBJ2-7	CASSDPRDRSYEQYF	TGTGCCAGCAGTGACCCCCGCGACAGGAGTTACGAGCAGTACTTC
NA	TRBV7-9	once	TRBJ1-2	CASSRLGEGGYTF	TGTGCCAGCAGCCGTTTGGGGGAGGGTGGCTACACCTTC
NA	TRBV10-3	NA	TRBJ1-5	CAISEDRSNQPQHF	TGTGCCATCAGTGAGGACAGGTCCAATCAGCCCCAGCATTTT
NA	TRBV19	NA	TRBJ2-3	CASTPGIEDTQYF	TGTGCCAGTACCCCGGGAATAGAAGATACGCAGTATTTT
NA	TRBV5-8	once	TRBJ1-1	CVSSLRSPREAFF	TGTGTCAGCAGCTTACGGTCCCCACGGGAAGCTTTCTTT
NA	TRBV7-6	few	TRBJ2-7	CASSHSRGFSYEQYF	TGTGCCAGCAGCCATTCGAGAGGTTTCTCCTACGAGCAGTACTTC
TRBD1	TRBV6-5	NA	TRBJ1-2	CASSYTGTGDGYTF	TGTGCCAGCAGTTACACCGGGACAGGCGATGGCTACACCTTC
NA	TRBV7-9	NA	TRBJ1-5	CASSRQASDQPQHF	TGTGCCAGCAGCCGACAGGCGTCGGATCAGCCCCAGCATTTT
TRBD2	TRBV5-4	NA	TRBJ2-1	CASSPLGLADYNEQFF	TGTGCCAGCAGCCCCCTAGGGCTAGCGGATTACAATGAGCAGTTCTTC
TRBD1	TRBV19	NA	TRBJ1-5	CASSISGTGLRNQPQHF	TGTGCCAGTAGTATATCTGGGACAGGGCTCCGCAATCAGCCCCAGCATTTT
TRBD1	TRBV20-1	NA	TRBJ1-1	CSARTGGGAFF	TGCAGTGCTAGAACAGGGGGGGGAGCTTTCTTT